Listed below are T cell receptor beta chains from one sample, sequenced in a study of blood T cell repertoires in COVID-19. Measured with immunoSEQ multiplex PCR; TCRdb has only the in-frame clones, and not every one. The repertoire holds hundreds of thousands of clones, with approximately 88% as singletons. The sequenced sample consisted of PBMCs or T cells enriched from blood (not recorded which). These TCRs come from a woman in her forties with acute COVID-19. Both conserved end residues are part of each CDR3. D genes are given only for firm matches. Size is omitted from some rows. Given values are once, few, many or a class for expanded clones.

size	D	V	J	CDR3	DNA
-	-	TRBV21-1	TRBJ2-5	CASIRTSEYQETQYF	TGTGCCAGCATACGGACTAGCGAGTACCAAGAGACCCAGTACTTC
-	-	TRBV29-1	TRBJ1-1	CSVEFGVWAEAFF	TGCAGCGTTGAATTCGGAGTGTGGGCTGAAGCTTTCTTT
few	-	TRBV7-9	TRBJ2-5	CASSMREAQYF	TGTGCCAGCAGCATGAGGGAGGCCCAGTACTTC
-	-	TRBV21-1	TRBJ2-7	CASSKHQGGDEQYF	TGTGCCAGCAGCAAGCATCAGGGGGGAGACGAGCAGTACTTC
few	-	TRBV5-1	TRBJ2-7	CASSLFAGRGYEQYF	TGCGCCAGCAGCTTGTTTGCCGGTCGCGGCTACGAGCAGTACTTC
-	-	TRBV27	TRBJ2-7	CASSLAQGNEQYF	TGTGCCAGCAGTTTAGCTCAGGGAAACGAGCAGTACTTC
-	-	TRBV11-2	TRBJ1-4	CASTRAAGGEKLFF	TGTGCCAGCACCCGAGCGGCAGGAGGCGAAAAACTGTTTTTT
-	-	TRBV30	TRBJ1-1	CAWTLSGTEAFF	TGTGCCTGGACCCTGTCGGGAACTGAAGCTTTCTTT
-	TRBD1	TRBV6-5	TRBJ1-5	CASTRQGSNQPQHF	TGTGCCAGCACCCGACAGGGTAGCAATCAGCCCCAGCATTTT
-	TRBD2	TRBV6-2/TRBV6-3	TRBJ2-7	CASSQTGTRWYEQYF	TGTGCCAGCAGTCAAACCGGGACTAGATGGTACGAGCAGTACTTC
once	TRBD2	TRBV4-1	TRBJ2-1	CASSQESIGLGVNNEQFF	TGCGCCAGCAGCCAAGAGAGTATCGGACTAGGGGTTAACAATGAGCAGTTCTTC
-	TRBD2	TRBV5-1	TRBJ2-7	CASSLALAGGNEQYF	TGCGCCAGCAGCTTGGCCCTAGCGGGGGGAAACGAGCAGTACTTC
-	-	TRBV21-1	TRBJ1-1	CASSLREEIF	TGTGCCAGCAGCTTGAGAGAGGAAATCTTT
-	-	TRBV18	TRBJ2-7	CASSPATSRAYEQYF	TGTGCCAGCTCACCAGCTACCTCGAGGGCCTACGAGCAGTACTTC
few	TRBD2	TRBV27	TRBJ2-3	CASSPRGRGAPDTQYF	TGTGCCAGCAGCCCCCGGGGGCGGGGGGCCCCAGATACGCAGTATTTT
-	TRBD2	TRBV27	TRBJ2-1	CASNPGTSGVLFF	TGTGCCAGCAACCCCGGGACTAGCGGAGTTTTGTTCTTC
-	TRBD1	TRBV10-3	TRBJ2-3	CAISDPGGASDTQYF	TGTGCCATCAGTGACCCAGGGGGCGCATCAGATACGCAGTATTTT
-	-	TRBV10-3	TRBJ1-2	CAISESQGAGENWKEGYTF	TGTGCCATCAGTGAGTCTCAAGGGGCAGGGGAAAATTGGAAGGAGGGCTACACCTTC
-	-	TRBV6-5	TRBJ1-4	CASTQNEKLFF	TGTGCCAGCACACAGAATGAAAAACTGTTTTTT
-	-	TRBV27	TRBJ1-4	CASSPLLTNEKLFF	TGTGCCAGCAGTCCTCTACTAACTAATGAAAAACTGTTTTTT
-	-	TRBV6-2/TRBV6-3	TRBJ2-3	CASSYGGAHSTDTQYF	TGTGCCAGCAGTTACGGGGGGGCCCATAGCACAGATACGCAGTATTTT
few	-	TRBV19	TRBJ1-1	CASSRNDRNTEAFF	TGTGCCAGTAGTAGGAACGACAGGAACACTGAAGCTTTCTTT
-	-	TRBV6-4	TRBJ1-2	CASRSGESYTF	TGTGCCAGCAGGTCAGGTGAAAGCTACACCTTC
-	-	TRBV6-5	TRBJ1-6	CASTAGTHPSPLHF	TGTGCCAGCACCGCGGGGACTCACCCTTCACCCCTCCACTTT